These T cell receptor beta chains were read from a single sample in a study. TCRdb re-called the RT-PCR reads through MiXCR, storing one row per CDR3 protein. Here the sample spans 550,000 to 750,000 distinct CDR3 sequences, approximately 15% being singletons. The sequencing sample was made of memory CD4+ T cells from blood. Source of these receptors: a female donor in good health, serving as a healthy control. CDR3s include the opening cysteine and the closing phenylalanine or tryptophan. Fields, in order: D gene, J gene, clone size, V gene, CDR3 DNA, CDR3 protein. D genes are given only for firm matches. Expanded clones get a size class; other rows say once, few or many, or leave the size out.

>TRBD1|TRBJ2-5|many|TRBV7-2
TGTGCCAGCAGCCCTCTTCGGGACAGGGGTCTGGAGACCCAGTACTTC
CASSPLRDRGLETQYF
>TRBD2|TRBJ2-2|.|TRBV2
TGTGCCAGCGAAGAGGGGAGGGGAGCCGGGGAGCTGTTTTTT
CASEEGRGAGELFF
>.|TRBJ1-5|.|TRBV15
TGTGCCACCAGCACAGAGGGGGAAAATCAGCCCCAGCATTTT
CATSTEGENQPQHF
>.|TRBJ2-3|.|TRBV12-3/TRBV12-4
TGTGCCGTAAGCGGAGACAGCACAGATACGCAGTATTTT
CAVSGDSTDTQYF
>.|TRBJ1-5|.|TRBV5-5
TGTGCCAGCAGCTTGAGGGGGGACGGGAGAAATCAGCCCCAGCATTTT
CASSLRGDGRNQPQHF
>TRBD1|TRBJ1-1|.|TRBV12-3/TRBV12-4
TGTGCCAGCAGCCTCGCCGACAGGGCGAGCACTGAAGCTTTCTTT
CASSLADRASTEAFF
>.|TRBJ2-3|many|TRBV29-1
TGCAGCGGGGTAGAAGTGGGGACAGATACGCAGTATTTT
CSGVEVGTDTQYF
>TRBD1|TRBJ1-4|few|TRBV20-1
TGCAGTGCTTCACAGGGGGCAGGGGAAAAACTGTTTTTT
CSASQGAGEKLFF
>TRBD2|TRBJ2-5|many|TRBV4-3
TGCGCCAGCAGCCGCGGACTAGCGGAGACCCAGTACTTC
CASSRGLAETQYF
>.|TRBJ2-7|.|TRBV6-2/TRBV6-3
TGTGCCAGGAGTTACGCGACTACCGGGCAGTACTTC
CARSYATTGQYF
>.|TRBJ2-7|.|TRBV7-6
TGTGCCAGCAGCTTTAGAGAGGCGCCCAATCAATACGAGCAGTACTTC
CASSFREAPNQYEQYF
>.|TRBJ2-3|many|TRBV7-9
TGTGCCAGCAGCTTGATGGGCCCCCAGGTGGGAGATACGCAGTATTTT
CASSLMGPQVGDTQYF
>TRBD2|TRBJ2-1|.|TRBV10-3
TGTGCCATCAGGGAAACTAGCGGGGAGGCCTACAATGAGCAGTTCTTC
CAIRETSGEAYNEQFF
>TRBD2|TRBJ2-1|.|TRBV20-1
TGCAGTGCTAGAGGAGCCGGACTAGCGGGAGACAATGAGCAGTTCTTC
CSARGAGLAGDNEQFF
>.|TRBJ2-7|many|TRBV7-2
TGTGCCAGCAGCGCACAAGGGTCCTCCTACGAGCAGTACTTC
CASSAQGSSYEQYF
>.|TRBJ1-2|few|TRBV11-2
TGTGCCAGCAGCTTACAGGGTTTCGATGGCTACACCTTC
CASSLQGFDGYTF
>.|TRBJ1-5|.|TRBV4-3
TGCGCCAGCAGCCAAGGATTTCTTCCCAATCAGCCCCAGCATTTT
CASSQGFLPNQPQHF
>TRBD1|TRBJ1-2|many|TRBV7-2
TGTGCCAGCAGCGCCACACGCACAGGGGATGGCTACACCTTC
CASSATRTGDGYTF
>TRBD1|TRBJ2-1|many|TRBV12-3/TRBV12-4
TGTGCCAGCAGTTCCGGACAGGCTAGCTCCTACAATGAGCAGTTCTTC
CASSSGQASSYNEQFF
>TRBD2|TRBJ2-5|many|TRBV5-1
TGCGCCAGCAGCTCAGGGACTAGTCTGTTTCGGGAGACCCAGTACTTC
CASSSGTSLFRETQYF
>.|TRBJ2-3|many|TRBV10-3
TGTGCCATCAGTGAGAGACTAGGGGGGACAGATACGCAGTATTTT
CAISERLGGTDTQYF
>TRBD1|TRBJ1-1|many|TRBV7-2
TGTGCCAGCAGCCCAGTCCAGGGGGCGGGCACTGAAGCTTTCTTT
CASSPVQGAGTEAFF
>TRBD1|TRBJ1-3|few|TRBV5-1
TGCGCCAGCGCCTCCTTGACAGGGGGGGATGGAAACACCATATATTTT
CASASLTGGDGNTIYF
>.|TRBJ2-3|few|TRBV11-2
TGTGCCAGCAGCTTAAGTGGACAGAACACAGATACGCAGTATTTT
CASSLSGQNTDTQYF
>TRBD2|TRBJ2-1|.|TRBV5-1
TGCGCCAGCAGCTTGACCGGGACGGGAGGCGGGGCTGAGCAGTTCTTC
CASSLTGTGGGAEQFF
>.|TRBJ1-2|.|TRBV20-1
TGCAGTGCTAGGATATCGACAGCCTCTAACTATGGCTACACCTTC
CSARISTASNYGYTF
>.|TRBJ2-2|.|TRBV7-9
TGTGCCAGCAGCTTGGAGGGGCTAAACACCGGGGAGCTGTTTTTT
CASSLEGLNTGELFF
>TRBD1|TRBJ2-5|few|TRBV5-1
TGCGCCAGCAGCTTTAACGGACAGGTAGAGGAGACCCAGTACTTC
CASSFNGQVEETQYF
>.|TRBJ1-2|.|TRBV7-9
TGTGCCAGCAGCTTCCACGACAACTGGAACTATGGCTACACCTTC
CASSFHDNWNYGYTF
>.|TRBJ1-1|many|TRBV5-1
TGCGCCAGCAGCTTGACAGGTACTGAAGCTTTCTTT
CASSLTGTEAFF
>.|TRBJ2-1|many|TRBV5-6
TGTGCCAGCAGCCTTAGACTGTCCTCCTACAATGAGCAGTTCTTC
CASSLRLSSYNEQFF
>TRBD1|TRBJ2-1|.|TRBV7-9
TGTGCCAGCAGCTCTCGGGGACAGGGGGCAGATGAGCAGTTCTTC
CASSSRGQGADEQFF
>TRBD1|TRBJ2-1|.|TRBV6-1
TGTGCCAGCAGAGACCATCGGACAGGGTTATACAATGAGCAGTTCTTC
CASRDHRTGLYNEQFF
>TRBD1|TRBJ2-7|few|TRBV4-3
TGCGCCAGCAGCCAAGTTCCCGGGACAGGGGGCTACGAGCAGTACTTC
CASSQVPGTGGYEQYF
>TRBD1|TRBJ2-7|.|TRBV4-3
TGCGCCAGCAGCCAAGATGTGATCAGGGGGCTAACCTACGAGCAGTACTTC
CASSQDVIRGLTYEQYF
>TRBD1|TRBJ2-5|few|TRBV5-1
TGCGCCAGCAGCTTGGAAACAGGGGGCCCGGGGGAGACCCAGTACTTC
CASSLETGGPGETQYF
>.|TRBJ2-1|many|TRBV5-6
TGTGCCAGCACCTTATCGTACGAGGCCTCCTACAATGAGCAGTTCTTC
CASTLSYEASYNEQFF
>.|TRBJ2-7|.|TRBV5-1
TGCGCCAGCAGCCGAAGGGCTGCCCTAGGGATGGACGAGCAGTACTTC
CASSRRAALGMDEQYF
>.|TRBJ1-1|.|TRBV2
TGTGCCAGCGGTATCCAGGGGAACACTGAAGCTTTCTTT
CASGIQGNTEAFF
>.|TRBJ1-5|many|TRBV12-3/TRBV12-4
TGTGCCAGCAGTTTACAGGAGAATCAGCCCCAGCATTTT
CASSLQENQPQHF
>.|TRBJ2-2|.|TRBV5-4
TGTGCCAGCAGCTTGGACAGGGGAGGCGGGGAGCTGTTTTTT
CASSLDRGGGELFF